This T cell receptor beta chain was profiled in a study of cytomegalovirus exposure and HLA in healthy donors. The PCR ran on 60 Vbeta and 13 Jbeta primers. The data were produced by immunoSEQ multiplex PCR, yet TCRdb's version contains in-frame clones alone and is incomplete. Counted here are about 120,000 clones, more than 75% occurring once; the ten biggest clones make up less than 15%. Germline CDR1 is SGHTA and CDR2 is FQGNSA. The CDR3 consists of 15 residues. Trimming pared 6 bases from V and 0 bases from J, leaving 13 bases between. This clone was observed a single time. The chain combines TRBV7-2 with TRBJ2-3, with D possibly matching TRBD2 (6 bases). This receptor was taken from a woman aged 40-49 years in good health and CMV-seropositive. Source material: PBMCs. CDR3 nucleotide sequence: TGTGCCAGCAGGCGGGGCGGGGAGAGCACAGATACGCAGTATTTT. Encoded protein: CASRRGGESTDTQYF.